The T cell receptor (beta chain) described here comes from a study of T-cell memory formation after mild COVID-19. TCRdb called the 5' RACE reads again in MiXCR, with one record for every CDR3 protein. The sample shows under 250,000 distinct CDR3 sequences, about 11% of them seen only once. Many counts were recorded for this clonotype. The V gene end was trimmed by 4 bases and the J gene end by 0 bases; junction bases not matched to a gene: 2. CDR1 is MNHEY, CDR2 SVGAGI, per germline. The length of the CDR3 is 15 residues. This sequence joins TRBV6-5 and TRBJ2-1, with 8 bases that match TRBD1. The sample was PBMCs or a T cell subset sorted from them (not recorded which). The receptor's source is a man aged 18-30 years who had mild COVID-19 (a few samples of this study predate the infection). Cell type and time point are not known. CDR3 coding DNA: TGTGCCAGCAGTTCCACAGGGGGCTCCTACAATGAGCAGTTCTTC. Protein product: CASSSTGGSYNEQFF.